A single sample is the source of the 15 T cell receptor beta chains below, sequenced in a study of T cell responses to AZD1222 COVID-19 vaccine. Profiling relied on immunoSEQ multiplex PCR, and the TCRdb table lists in-frame clones only, not all of them. The sample carries about 140,000 clones, 80% to 95% recorded once. The sample was peripheral blood, taken on day 0 of AZD1222 vaccination. These receptors came from an adult in good health.

With respect to this clone: The sample holds other DNA sequences that translate to the same CDR3. The chain links TRBV28 to TRBJ2-7; D not certain. Between the trimmed V and J ends, which lost 2 bases and 5 bases, there was a span of 4 bases. The CDR3 extends over 11 amino acids. CDR1 is MDHEN and CDR2 is SYDVKM in the germline V gene. CDR3 residues: CASSLRDEQYF. In DNA, the CDR3 is TGTGCCAGCAGTTTAAGGGACGAGCAGTACTTC.

V usage is TRBV19 and J usage is TRBJ2-3; D gene uncertain. V was pared by 5 bases and J by 2 bases, with 8 bases between. In germline, CDR1 is LNHDA, CDR2 SQIVND (reference sequence). The CDR3 consists of 13 residues. DNA for the CDR3: TGTGCCAGTAGTTCCAGGTTCACAGATACGCAGTATTTT. Translated, it gives CASSSRFTDTQYF.

This clone was observed once. This chain joins TRBV25-1 and TRBJ2-7; a possible D gene is TRBD1 (6 bases). The germline CDR1 and CDR2 sequences are MGHDK and SYGVNS. The CDR3 runs to 15 residues. V gave up 6 bases and J gave up 1 base, with 16 bases separating them. The CDR3 loop reads CASRPPGHASYEQYF. The CDR3 DNA reads as TGTGCCAGCAGGCCCCCGGGACACGCATCCTACGAGCAGTACTTC.

The V and J genes are TRBV5-6 and TRBJ1-2; D remains unclear. V was clipped by 0 bases and J by 4 bases, with 7 bases between them. This CDR3 region has 13 residues. Germline values: CDR1 SGHDT, CDR2 YYEEEE. The CDR3 bases are TGTGCCAGCAGCTTGGACCTCTCCTATGGCTACACCTTC. Its protein is CASSLDLSYGYTF.

The genes are TRBV6-5 and TRBJ2-1; D not certain. Germline loops: CDR1 MNHEY, CDR2 SVGAGI. Trimming stripped 5 bases from V and 10 bases from J, with 15 bases between. The length of the CDR3 is 13 residues. The CDR3 protein is CASSLIVVGEQFF. Written as DNA, the CDR3 is TGTGCCAGCAGTCTAATAGTTGTAGGAGAGCAGTTCTTC.

This sequence joins TRBV27 and TRBJ2-7; D is unresolved. Germline V gene data show CDR1 as MNHEY and CDR2 as SMNVEV (reference sequence). V was cut by 7 bases and J by 9 bases, with 25 bases left in between. The CDR3 covers 15 residues. The CDR3 coding sequence is TGTGCCAGCACTTCAAGGGTGGGCACCCGGTCTGGGCAGTACTTC. It encodes CASTSRVGTRSGQYF.

This rearrangement joins TRBV3-1 (or the pseudogene TRBV3-2) to TRBJ2-3; unclear D gene. Germline V gene sequence: CDR1 LGHDT, CDR2 YNNKEL (reference sequence). With 0 bases removed from V and 5 bases from J, the gap between germline ends came to 15 bases. The CDR3 consists of 16 residues. The CDR3 sequence is CASSQDWVNSGDTQYF. The CDR3 region has the DNA TGTGCCAGCAGCCAAGATTGGGTCAACTCGGGAGATACGCAGTATTTT.

CDR3 in DNA: TGTGCCAGCAGCTTTTCGGGGAAGCATGAAAAACTGTTTTTT. This translates into CASSFSGKHEKLFF. This chain connects TRBV11-2 to TRBJ1-4, with no clear D. This CDR3 is 14 amino acids long. The germline V and J ends were trimmed by 3 bases and 6 bases, with 11 bases remaining between them. Germline CDR1 and CDR2: SGHAT and FQNNGV.

This rearrangement joins TRBV9 to TRBJ1-4; 10 bases are a match to TRBD1. Trimming cost V 3 bases and J 8 bases; bases outside gene matches: 7. This CDR3 has 15 amino acids. Germline loops: CDR1 SGDLS, CDR2 YYNGEE. The CDR3 spells CASSAYGTGEEKLFF. The CDR3 DNA sequence: TGTGCCAGCAGCGCGTACGGGACAGGGGAAGAAAAACTGTTTTTT.

Details on this clone: This sample includes further DNA sequences coding for the same CDR3. The rearrangement links TRBV5-1 to TRBJ1-1; TRBD1 is a possible D gene (6 bases). The V gene's germline CDR1 is SGHRS and CDR2 YFSETQ. Trimming cost V 4 bases and J 2 bases, with 12 bases left between them. The CDR3 contains 14 residues. The CDR3 sequence: CASSLDRPNTEAFF. The DNA of the CDR3 is TGCGCCAGCAGCCTGGACAGACCTAACACTGAAGCTTTCTTT.

The chain is built from TRBV5-4 and TRBJ1-2, with a tentative D call TRBD1 (5 bases). Germline assignment: CDR1 SGHNT and CDR2 YYREEE (reference sequence). CDR3 length equals 16 residues. V was pared by 0 bases and J by 1 base, with 13 bases between. As DNA, the CDR3 is TGTGCCAGCAGCTTGGCAGGGTGGTATTTTAACTATGGCTACACCTTC. Its translation is CASSLAGWYFNYGYTF.

For this clone: The sample holds other DNA sequences that translate to the same CDR3. The rearrangement uses TRBV5-1 and TRBJ2-7; D unclear. The CDR3 contains 12 residues. Germline CDR1 is SGHRS and CDR2 is YFSETQ. V lost 0 bases and J 3 bases, leaving 4 bases between the germline ends. CDR3 DNA: TGCGCCAGCAGCTTGGGGGTCTACGAGCAGTACTTC. It yields the protein CASSLGVYEQYF.

CDR3 DNA: TGTGCCAGCAGCGTAGGGGGACGAGCTAACTATGGCTACACCTTC. Protein: CASSVGGRANYGYTF. V and J are TRBV9 and TRBJ1-2; maybe TRBD1 (5 bases). Germline assignment: CDR1 SGDLS and CDR2 YYNGEE. The V end was cut by 0 bases, the J end by 0 bases, with 9 bases between. This CDR3 has 15 amino acids. Using reference TRBV9 and TRBJ1-2 for the parts outside the CDR3, the full variable domain is DSGVTQTPKHLITATGQRVTLRCSPRSGDLSVYWYQQSLDQGLQFLIQYYNGEERAKGNILERFSAQQFPDLHSELNLSSLELGDSALYFCASSVGGRANYGYTFGSGTRLTVV.

V is TRBV7-9 and J is TRBJ2-1; tentatively, D is TRBD2 (6 bases). The CDR3 runs 14 residues. Germline CDR1 reads SEHNR; CDR2 reads FQNEAQ (reference sequence). The V end was cut by 5 bases, the J end by 4 bases, with 12 bases between. This CDR3 is CASSPPGVYNEQFF. CDR3 in DNA: TGTGCCAGCAGCCCTCCGGGGGTATACAATGAGCAGTTCTTC.

The V and J genes are TRBV4-1 and TRBJ1-5, with 9 nucleotides matching TRBD1. This CDR3 has 15 amino acids. Trimming removed 2 bases from V and 4 bases from J; junction bases left unmatched: 3. Germline V CDR1 and CDR2: MGHRA, YSYEKL. The CDR3 nucleotides are TGCGCCAGCAGCCAATGGGACAGGGCGAATCAGCCCCAGCATTTT. Protein: CASSQWDRANQPQHF.